Detailed here is one TCR beta chain. Antigen unknown. This entry belongs to a study of cytomegalovirus exposure and HLA in healthy donors. Study information: In an early release, HLA-typed donors contributed about 79 million unique TCR sequences. General study points: An apparent linkage of common viral pathogens to several of the most significant clusters emerged in a later analysis. When a later analysis compared HLA-associated TCR beta chains with equally common others, the HLA-associated chains turned out to be more clonally expanded and to have lower generation probabilities. While the bulk of TCR sequences proved rare, some public TCRs turned up in many donors.

V was pared by 0 bases and J by 4 bases, with 13 bases between. The germline gives CDR1 WNHNN, CDR2 SYGVQD (reference sequence). The CDR3 loop spans 16 amino acids. The PCR employed 60 Vbeta primers together with 13 Jbeta primers. The assay was immunoSEQ multiplex PCR, and TCRdb's table has in-frame clones only and misses some. Of under 150,000 clones listed, 60% to 85% are singletons. The V gene is TRBV10-1, the J gene TRBJ2-1, with a tentative D call TRBD1 (5 bases). The TCR comes from a female donor in good health and CMV-seropositive. Sequences were obtained from PBMCs. The CDR3 is CASSESQTDLYNEQFF. The CDR3 DNA sequence: TGCGCCAGCAGTGAGTCTCAGACAGACCTATACAATGAGCAGTTCTTC.